Presented here are 18 T cell receptor beta chains from one specimen sequenced in a study of T cell responses to AZD1222 COVID-19 vaccine (dated by TCRdb to about 2021). Library prep was done by the immunoSEQ multiplex PCR assay. Sourced from immuneACCESS, this table was stored by TCRdb with only in-frame sequences that have V and J called. A share of the clones is absent; for the studies checked, an unresolved V gene accounts for under half, and the remainder has no known explanation. In this sample the table shows about 180,000 clones, roughly 91% of which occur a single time. The ten largest make up 20% to 30% of the sample. The time point label here, explained by the study, means: about 28 days (+/-7) after the second vaccine dose. Sequencing used peripheral blood, obtained 28 days after the second AZD1222 dose. The receptors come from an adult who received the AZD1222 COVID-19 vaccine.

CDR3 region: CASSLEASVYEQYF. CDR3 coding DNA: TGTGCCAGCAGCTTAGAGGCTAGCGTGTACGAGCAGTACTTC. The chain employs TRBV7-9 and TRBJ2-7; D is possibly TRBD2 (6 bases). V dropped 1 base and J dropped 4 bases, with 11 bases sitting between them. Germline CDR1 SEHNR, CDR2 FQNEAQ (reference sequence). The CDR3 runs 14 residues.

The J gene is TRBJ2-7, the V gene TRBV4-1; 8 bases fit TRBD2. In germline, CDR1 is MGHRA, CDR2 YSYEKL. This CDR3 is 15 amino acids long. V gave up 4 bases and J gave up 3 bases; unmatched junction bases: 8. The CDR3, as DNA: TGCGCCAGCAGCCTCGAACTAGCGGAGGGCTACGAGCAGTACTTC. As protein: CASSLELAEGYEQYF.

This clone showed up just a few times. This chain uses TRBV28 with TRBJ1-5; D is unresolved. The CDR3 sequence is 16 residues long. CDR1 is MDHEN and CDR2 is SYDVKM in the germline V gene. V dropped 2 bases and J dropped 3 bases, with 14 bases sitting between them. The CDR3 sequence: CASSLGVRGHNQPQHF. For the CDR3, the DNA is TGTGCCAGCAGTTTAGGTGTTCGCGGGCACAATCAGCCCCAGCATTTT.

Regarding this clone: Other DNA sequences in this specimen translate into the identical CDR3. The chain employs TRBV9 and TRBJ2-3; D is unresolved. Deletions cut 0 bases from V and 0 bases from J, with 5 bases between. The length of the CDR3 is 14 residues. CDR1 and CDR2 from the germline V gene are SGDLS and YYNGEE. The CDR3 coding sequence is TGTGCCAGCAGCGTAGGCGGAAGCACAGATACGCAGTATTTT. Protein sequence: CASSVGGSTDTQYF. The whole variable domain, filled in from reference TRBV9 and TRBJ2-3, reads DSGVTQTPKHLITATGQRVTLRCSPRSGDLSVYWYQQSLDQGLQFLIQYYNGEERAKGNILERFSAQQFPDLHSELNLSSLELGDSALYFCASSVGGSTDTQYFGPGTRLTVL.

This sequence joins TRBV7-9 and TRBJ1-1, with a possible D match to TRBD1 (5 bases). The V and J ends lost 10 bases and 5 bases respectively, with 17 bases between them. The CDR3 consists of 13 residues. Germline V gene sequence: CDR1 SEHNR, CDR2 FQNEAQ (reference sequence). The CDR3 is CATTGTAETEAFF. The CDR3 DNA sequence: TGTGCCACGACCGGGACCGCGGAAACTGAAGCTTTCTTT. Supplemented by reference TRBV7-9 and TRBJ1-1, the full variable domain reads DTGVSQNPRHKITKRGQNVTFRCDPISEHNRLYWYRQTLGQGPEFLTYFQNEAQLEKSRLLSDRFSAERPKGSFSTLEIQRTEQGDSAMYLCATTGTAETEAFFGQGTRLTVV.

V gene TRBV5-1 combines with J gene TRBJ2-2; 10 positions agree with TRBD2. This CDR3 has 17 residues. CDR1 and CDR2 (germline): SGHRS, YFSETQ. V gave up 5 bases and J gave up 2 bases; unmatched junction bases: 9. Here the CDR3 reads CASSLRIAGGNTGELFF. CDR3 nucleotides: TGCGCCAGCAGTCTAAGGATAGCGGGAGGTAACACCGGGGAGCTGTTTTTT. Variable domain in full (rest from reference TRBV5-1 and TRBJ2-2): KAGVTQTPRYLIKTRGQQVTLSCSPISGHRSVSWYQQTPGQGLQFLFEYFSETQRNKGNFPGRFSGRQFSNSRSEMNVSTLELGDSALYLCASSLRIAGGNTGELFFGEGSRLTVL.

The V gene is TRBV5-1, the J gene TRBJ2-7; 7 bases are a match to TRBD2. Losses at the gene ends were 2 bases for V and 6 bases for J; bases not matched to a gene: 5. Germline assignment: CDR1 SGHRS and CDR2 YFSETQ. The CDR3 runs to 13 residues. CDR3 residues: CASSLSSGLEQYF. For the CDR3, the DNA is TGCGCCAGCAGCTTATCTAGCGGTCTCGAGCAGTACTTC.

The V gene is TRBV28, the J gene TRBJ2-7, with 8 nucleotides matching TRBD1. The CDR3 sequence is 17 residues long. V shed 5 bases, J shed 0 bases, and the junction held 12 bases outside the gene matches. CDR1 MDHEN and CDR2 SYDVKM come from the germline V gene. The CDR3 nucleotides read TGTGCCAGCAGTCCCCATATAGGGACAGGTGTCTCCTACGAGCAGTACTTC. Amino acid sequence: CASSPHIGTGVSYEQYF. The full variable domain, in which reference TRBV28 and TRBJ2-7 provide the parts outside the CDR3, is DVKVTQSSRYLVKRTGEKVFLECVQDMDHENMFWYRQDPGLGLRLIYFSYDVKMKEKGDIPEGYSVSREKKERFSLILESASTNQTSMYLCASSPHIGTGVSYEQYFGPGTRLTVT.

This clone was recorded only once. The chain joins TRBV6-5 to TRBJ2-2; 8 bases map to TRBD1. Looked up from germline, CDR1 is MNHEY and CDR2 is SVGAGI. The V gene end was trimmed by 5 bases and the J gene end by 4 bases; junction bases not matched to a gene: 6. The CDR3 is made up of 15 amino acids. The CDR3 region has the DNA TGTGCCAGCAGTCCGACAGGGGTGGGCACCGGGGAGCTGTTTTTT. Its translation: CASSPTGVGTGELFF.

As DNA, the CDR3 is TGCGCCAGCAGCACGGGACTAGCGGGGCTTTGGGCCCAAATCGGGGAGCTGTTTTTT. Encoded protein: CASSTGLAGLWAQIGELFF. The rearrangement uses TRBV5-1 and TRBJ2-2; 13 nucleotides line up with TRBD2. The V gene's germline CDR1 is SGHRS and CDR2 YFSETQ. CDR3 length equals 19 residues. V lost 4 bases to trimming and J lost 7 bases; unmatched junction nucleotides: 16.

The chain has TRBV4-1 and TRBJ1-5, with TRBD1 as a possible D gene (5 bases). The V gene lost 0 bases and the J gene lost 6 bases, with 21 bases spanning the gap. The germline V gene has CDR1 MGHRA and CDR2 YSYEKL. The CDR3 runs 18 residues. The CDR3 region is CASSQDGQGIPPSQPQHF. Written as DNA, the CDR3 is TGCGCCAGCAGCCAAGATGGCCAGGGCATCCCCCCAAGTCAGCCCCAGCATTTT.

The sample holds one count of this clone. The V and J genes are TRBV6-5 and TRBJ1-5; a possible D gene is TRBD1 (5 bases). The CDR3 is 13 residues long. In germline, CDR1 is MNHEY, CDR2 SVGAGI. V lost 4 bases and J lost 3, with 7 bases in between. The CDR3 DNA sequence: TGTGCCAGCAGTTCGACAGACAATCAGCCCCAGCATTTT. Encoded protein: CASSSTDNQPQHF.

This clone was observed a few times. This chain joins TRBV7-2 and TRBJ2-1, with D perhaps matching TRBD2 (5 bases). The CDR3 is 16 amino acids. Germline-derived CDR1 and CDR2 are SGHTA and FQGNSA. Trimming removed 4 bases from V and 0 bases from J, with 13 bases in between. CDR3 amino acids: CASSSRTGNSYNEQFF. Written as DNA, the CDR3 is TGTGCCAGCAGCTCACGCACGGGGAACTCCTACAATGAGCAGTTCTTC.

As for this clone: Mismatch with germline at one junction end may stem from a read error. V usage is TRBV7-3 and J usage is TRBJ2-1; 15 nucleotides match TRBD2. The CDR3 has 16 residues. Germline CDR1 reads SGHTA; CDR2 reads FQGTGA. CDR3 in DNA: TGTGCCAGCGGCTTTGCCGGACTAGCGGGGGGGAATGAGCAGTTCTTC. This codes for CASGFAGLAGGNEQFF.

The chain has TRBV7-2 and TRBJ2-1; D is ambiguous. Germline values: CDR1 SGHTA, CDR2 FQGNSA. Trimming pared 2 bases from V and 7 bases from J, leaving 3 bases between. This CDR3 is built from 11 residues. The CDR3 here is CASSLTNEQFF. CDR3 sequence (DNA): TGTGCCAGCAGCTTAACTAATGAGCAGTTCTTC. The full variable domain, completed using reference TRBV7-2 and TRBJ2-1, is GAGVSQSPSNKVTEKGKDVELRCDPISGHTALYWYRQSLGQGLEFLIYFQGNSAPDKSGLPSDRFSAERTGGSVSTLTIQRTQQEDSAVYLCASSLTNEQFFGPGTRLTVL.

The chain carries TRBV9 and TRBJ1-6; D may be TRBD1 (5 bases). The V gene lost 5 bases and the J gene lost 3 bases, with 9 bases spanning the gap. CDR1 is SGDLS, CDR2 YYNGEE, per germline. The CDR3 is 14 residues long. This chain's CDR3 is CASSPGLYNSPLHF. The CDR3 DNA reads as TGTGCCAGCAGTCCGGGACTCTATAATTCACCCCTCCACTTT. The full variable domain, its missing parts supplied by reference TRBV9 and TRBJ1-6, is DSGVTQTPKHLITATGQRVTLRCSPRSGDLSVYWYQQSLDQGLQFLIQYYNGEERAKGNILERFSAQQFPDLHSELNLSSLELGDSALYFCASSPGLYNSPLHFGNGTRLTVT.

This rearrangement joins TRBV19 to TRBJ2-1; 9 nucleotides align to TRBD2. V dropped 6 bases and J dropped 3; count of bases not matched to a gene: 6. This CDR3 comprises 15 residues. Germline lookup yields CDR1 LNHDA and CDR2 SQIVND (reference sequence). The CDR3 sequence: CASRGGLALYNEQFF. CDR3 DNA sequence: TGTGCCAGTAGGGGGGGACTAGCCCTCTACAATGAGCAGTTCTTC. The whole variable domain, filled in from reference TRBV19 and TRBJ2-1, reads DGGITQSPKYLFRKEGQNVTLSCEQNLNHDAMYWYRQDPGQGLRLIYYSQIVNDFQKGDIAEGYSVSREKKESFPLTVTSAQKNPTAFYLCASRGGLALYNEQFFGPGTRLTVL.

The J gene is TRBJ2-7, the V gene TRBV5-1; 7 bases are a match to TRBD1. The germline V gene encodes CDR1 SGHRS and CDR2 YFSETQ. This CDR3 has 17 residues. Losses at the gene ends were 0 bases for V and 2 bases for J; bases not matched to a gene: 11. CDR3 nucleotide sequence: TGCGCCAGCAGCTTGGCCCTAAACAGGGGCGCTACCTACGAGCAGTACTTC. The encoded protein is CASSLALNRGATYEQYF.